This T cell receptor (beta chain) was recovered during a study of T cell responses to AZD1222 COVID-19 vaccine (dated by TCRdb to the early 2020s). Context from the whole study: Because spike-specific TCR depth and breadth did not differ between the two schedules, AZD1222 recipients who got a second dose at roughly 4 weeks were pooled with those who got a second dose at roughly 12 weeks. TCR sequencing covered some 250 trial participants: nearly 210 given two doses of AZD1222 and around 26 given two doses of MenACWY control vaccine. Trial participants were enrolled by age into 18-55, 56-69 and 70-plus year subgroups, with roughly 160, 29 and 62 TCR-sequenced participants respectively.

Results the study describes overall, beyond this receptor: Epitopes outside the regions mutated in the B.1.351 and B.1.1.7 variants were reportedly recognized by nearly half of the unique spike-specific TCRs. After two AZD1222 doses, both the breadth and the depth of spike-specific TCRs were significantly higher than at day 0 and than in MenACWY recipients. The whole spike protein was spanned by vaccine-associated CD4 TCRs, and dominant responses were seen in regions 160-218 and 743-854. The 56-69-year group was small, and its depth increase did not reach significance, likely because of low power. Because no day 14 peak-response samples were available, the repertoires could be characterized only after the peak T cell response. Most participants were white British and females outnumbered males, and the authors suggested that clonal diversity may have been underestimated. Conclusions about previously exposed vaccinees are limited, since just five or six AZD1222 recipients were seropositive for SARS-CoV-2 at baseline.

The sample's time point label, decoded: baseline before first vaccination. Vaccinee samples came from UK trials COV001 and COV002, including a single-blind randomized controlled phase 2/3 trial of AZD1222 (ChAdOx1 nCoV-19) in healthy adults. For TCRbeta chain sequencing, PBMC samples from trial participants were taken at day 0 and at day 28 after the second dose. V has 3 bases trimmed and J has 5 bases trimmed; junction bases matching no gene number 6. The germline V gene gives CDR1 as SGHRS and CDR2 as YFSETQ. The CDR3 spans 14 residues, from the cysteine through the phenylalanine. The kept DNA is CDR3 alone, 42 bases in frame from the first base. Details on this clone: There is no known antigen for this receptor. Base qualities were left out, and no much larger clone turns up one base away.

The CDR3 regions of human TCRbeta chains were analyzed by immunosequencing. The authors processed their data as follows. TCRs in the repertoires were matched against a reference library of SARS-CoV-2-specific TCRs that had been generated with the MIRA antigen-specificity platform. Breadth meant the fraction of unique TCRs that were SARS-CoV-2-associated, whereas depth meant the fraction of total T cells that were SARS-CoV-2-associated. Each spike-specific TCR was assigned to its reactive spike region and to a CD4 or CD8 class using the MIRA data. Log10-transformed breadth and depth values were compared by one-way ANOVA with Sidak's multiple comparisons tests. Here the immuneACCESS table is served through TCRdb, limited to in-frame sequences with V and J called. Missing clones are a known gap in these copies; in checked studies unresolved V genes cover under half, and the rest lacks a known reason. V and J calls and clone size are given by that table; D and trimming were obtained from the DNA. Across this sample there are about 97,000 clones, with 91% seen only once. Approximately 8.3% of the sample rests with the top ten.

The chain was built from TRBV5-1 and TRBJ1-1; a stretch of 8 junction bases matches TRBD1. The specimen was peripheral blood, collected on day 0 of AZD1222 vaccination. The receptor was isolated from an adult in good health. The CDR3 region: CASSSQGARTEAFF. The bases read TGCGCCAGCAGCTCGCAGGGGGCGCGAACTGAAGCTTTCTTT.